The 23 T cell receptor beta chains presented below share a single source sample, sequenced in a study of cytomegalovirus exposure and HLA in healthy donors. In the PCR, 60 Vbeta and 13 Jbeta primers were used. Produced via immunoSEQ multiplex PCR; TCRdb's table is partial and in-frame only. This listing includes about 74,000 clones. Specimen: PBMCs. Receptors were obtained from a female donor in good health and CMV-seropositive.

The gene calls are TRBV6-5 and TRBJ1-4; 8 bases align to TRBD1. Germline V gives CDR1 MNHEY, CDR2 SVGAGI. V was clipped by 2 bases and J by 8 bases; unmatched bases: 7. CDR3 length: 15 residues. CDR3 region: CASSYQGAEGEKLFF. The CDR3 bases are TGTGCCAGCAGTTACCAGGGGGCTGAAGGCGAAAAACTGTTTTTT.

V usage is TRBV13 and J usage is TRBJ1-2; weak D call: TRBD1 (6 bases). Germline values: CDR1 PRHDT, CDR2 FYEKMQ (reference sequence). V dropped 1 base and J dropped 0 bases, with 6 bases sitting between them. The CDR3 is 14 amino acids. The DNA for the CDR3 is TGTGCCAGCAGCTTAGCAGGGGCTAACTATGGCTACACCTTC. Its protein product is CASSLAGANYGYTF.

The chain employs TRBV13 and TRBJ1-1, with 9 bases fitting TRBD1. This CDR3 is 16 amino acids long. The germline gives CDR1 PRHDT, CDR2 FYEKMQ (reference sequence). V was pared by 5 bases and J by 4 bases, with 11 bases of the junction left unmatched. The CDR3 coding sequence is TGTGCCAGCAGCCCGCCCCCCACAGGGGGCGTCACTGAAGCTTTCTTT. It translates to CASSPPPTGGVTEAFF.

This rearrangement joins TRBV5-5 to TRBJ2-7; D call uncertain. Trimming stripped 1 base from V and 3 bases from J, with 8 bases between. CDR1 is SGHKS and CDR2 is YYEKEE in the germline V gene (reference sequence). The length of the CDR3 is 13 residues. The CDR3 is CASSLSVIYEQYF. CDR3 sequence (DNA): TGTGCCAGCAGCTTGTCGGTCATCTACGAGCAGTACTTC.

This chain links TRBV4-3 with TRBJ2-1; 8 bases align to TRBD2. This CDR3 region has 17 residues. CDR1 and CDR2 from the germline V gene are LGHNA and YSLEER. The V segment lost 0 bases and the J segment 0 bases; nucleotides outside the gene matches: 4. CDR3 nucleotides: TGCGCCAGCAGCCAAGACATCGGGACTAGCTCCTACAATGAGCAGTTCTTC. Translated, it gives CASSQDIGTSSYNEQFF.

The chain is built from TRBV6-5 and TRBJ2-1, with a weak D call TRBD2 (6 bases). The V and J ends lost 5 bases and 5 bases respectively, with 13 bases between them. The CDR3 sequence is 14 residues long. CDR1 is MNHEY and CDR2 is SVGAGI in the germline V gene. CDR3 nucleotide sequence: TGTGCCAGCAGTACACGGGACTCACACAATGAGCAGTTCTTC. Its protein product is CASSTRDSHNEQFF.

V is TRBV5-6 and J is TRBJ1-1; TRBD1 is a possible D gene (6 bases). This CDR3 region has 13 residues. Germline CDR1 reads SGHDT; CDR2 reads YYEEEE. Trimming stripped 4 bases from V and 2 bases from J, with 9 bases between. CDR3: CASSPQGNTEAFF. As DNA, the CDR3 is TGTGCCAGCAGCCCACAGGGAAACACTGAAGCTTTCTTT. Full variable domain (missing parts from reference TRBV5-6 and TRBJ1-1): DAGVTQSPTHLIKTRGQQVTLRCSPKSGHDTVSWYQQALGQGPQFIFQYYEEEERQRGNFPDRFSGHQFPNYSSELNVNALLLGDSALYLCASSPQGNTEAFFGQGTRLTVV.

The chain joins TRBV5-1 to TRBJ1-1; D call uncertain. Germline CDR1 is SGHRS and CDR2 is YFSETQ. The CDR3 is made up of 14 amino acids. Trimming removed 0 bases from V and 3 bases from J, with 9 bases in between. CDR3: CASSLVGTYTEAFF. The CDR3 region has the DNA TGCGCCAGCAGCTTGGTGGGCACTTACACTGAAGCTTTCTTT.

This chain uses TRBV7-6 with TRBJ1-1; 7 bases agree with TRBD1. Germline-derived CDR1 and CDR2 are SGHVS and FNYEAQ. With V trimmed by 2 bases and J by 7 bases, 13 bases remained unmatched. The length of the CDR3 is 16 residues. This chain's CDR3 is CASSLYAAGGLDEAFF. CDR3 DNA: TGTGCCAGCAGCTTATACGCGGCAGGGGGTTTGGATGAAGCTTTCTTT.

This rearrangement joins TRBV2 to TRBJ2-2, with 7 positions matching TRBD2. The CDR3 contains 14 residues. Germline CDR1 reads SNHLY; CDR2 reads FYNNEI. The V segment lost 11 bases and the J segment 3 bases; nucleotides outside the gene matches: 9. The CDR3 nucleotides read TGTGCCGGAAGGGAGGGGTCTCACACCGGGGAGCTGTTTTTT. Its translation is CAGREGSHTGELFF.

The chain couples TRBV7-9 to TRBJ2-3; 10 bases line up with TRBD2. J lost 3 bases, V lost 4 bases, and 4 bases had no gene match. Germline values: CDR1 SEHNR, CDR2 FQNEAQ (reference sequence). This CDR3 contains 15 residues. The CDR3 DNA is TGTGCCAGCAGCTCGCATAGCGGGAGGACAGATACGCAGTATTTT. Amino acids: CASSSHSGRTDTQYF.

DNA for the CDR3: TGTGCCAGCTCACCTGAGCGGGGAAGCACAGATACGCAGTATTTT. This translates into CASSPERGSTDTQYF. The rearrangement links TRBV18 to TRBJ2-3, with TRBD2 matching over 7 bases. The CDR3 has 15 residues. The germline V gene encodes CDR1 KGHSH and CDR2 LQKENI. After removal of 3 bases from V and 0 bases from J, the junction contained 3 bases not matched to a gene.

The genes are TRBV4-1 and TRBJ2-2; 9 bases are shared with TRBD1. The CDR3 runs 15 residues. The trim removed 1 base at V and 4 bases at J, leaving 1 base unmatched. Germline CDR1 and CDR2: MGHRA and YSYEKL. The CDR3 sequence: CASSQGGQGTGELFF. In nucleotides, the CDR3 is TGCGCCAGCAGCCAAGGGGGACAGGGCACCGGGGAGCTGTTTTTT.

The V and J genes are TRBV5-1 and TRBJ2-3; the match to TRBD2 covers 15 bases. Losses at the gene ends were 0 bases for V and 5 bases for J; bases not matched to a gene: 13. The CDR3 contains 20 residues. In germline, CDR1 is SGHRS, CDR2 YFSETQ. The CDR3 nucleotides read TGCGCCAGCAGCTTGGCTTATGGGACTAGCGGGGGGCATCAGGTAGATACGCAGTATTTT. Translating gives CASSLAYGTSGGHQVDTQYF.

The V call is TRBV6-5, the J call TRBJ1-1; possibly TRBD1 for D (6 bases). The CDR3 spans 15 residues. Germline CDR1 MNHEY, CDR2 SVGAGI. Trimming left V 5 bases short and J 0 bases short, with 13 bases between. Written as DNA, the CDR3 is TGTGCCAGCAGTCCTCAGGGGAAAATGAACACTGAAGCTTTCTTT. Protein: CASSPQGKMNTEAFF.

The chain carries TRBV27 and TRBJ2-1, with D possibly TRBD2 on 7 matching bases. Germline V lookup: CDR1 MNHEY, CDR2 SMNVEV (reference sequence). CDR3 length: 16 amino acids. Trimming removed 5 bases at V and 4 bases at J, with 18 bases between. DNA of the CDR3: TGTGCCAGCAGTCCGAGGGGGGGAGCTTTATACAATGAGCAGTTCTTC. Protein sequence: CASSPRGGALYNEQFF.

The V gene is TRBV21-1, the J gene TRBJ1-1; the table calls TRBD1, which could not be checked here. TRBV21-1 is classified as a pseudogene. This CDR3 spans 16 amino acids. In DNA form, the CDR3 reads TGTGCCAGCAGCAAGGGAAAGGACAAGTCGAACACTGAAGCTTTCTTT. This encodes CASSKGKDKSNTEAFF.

The CDR3 region is CASSSALGGEAFF. The DNA for the CDR3 is TGTGCCAGCAGTTCCGCCCTAGGGGGTGAAGCTTTCTTT. V gene TRBV6-6 combines with J gene TRBJ1-1, with D tentatively TRBD1 (6 bases). Per the germline V gene, CDR1 is MNHNY and CDR2 is SVGAGI (reference sequence). This CDR3 has 13 amino acids. V lost 4 bases and J lost 7, with 13 bases in between.

About this clone itself: The germline gene is not matched at one end of the junction; a read error may be the cause. V is TRBV4-1 and J is TRBJ2-5, with D unclear. Germline CDR1 is MGHRA and CDR2 is YSYEKL. The CDR3 is 15 residues long. The CDR3 loop reads CASSQDGSFQETQYF. CDR3 sequence (DNA): TGCGCCAGCAGCCAAGACGGCAGTTTCCAAGAGACTCAGTACTTC.

The chain uses TRBV7-9 and TRBJ2-3; 9 bases map to TRBD2. This CDR3 has 16 residues. The germline gives CDR1 SEHNR, CDR2 FQNEAQ (reference sequence). Germline trimming cut 5 bases from V and 0 bases from J; bases unmatched to any gene: 6. CDR3 nucleotide sequence: TGTGCCAGCAGCACTCGGACTAGCGCCAGCACAGATACGCAGTATTTT. As protein: CASSTRTSASTDTQYF. Full variable domain (rest looked up from reference TRBV7-9 and TRBJ2-3): DTGVSQNPRHKITKRGQNVTFRCDPISEHNRLYWYRQTLGQGPEFLTYFQNEAQLEKSRLLSDRFSAERPKGSFSTLEIQRTEQGDSAMYLCASSTRTSASTDTQYFGPGTRLTVL.

The V call is TRBV11-2, the J call TRBJ2-7, with D tentatively TRBD2 (6 bases). Trimming left V 4 bases short and J 2 bases short, with 12 bases between. This CDR3 is built from 14 residues. In germline, CDR1 is SGHAT, CDR2 FQNNGV. The DNA of the CDR3 is TGTGCCAGCAGCTCCCCCCGGGGGACCTACGAGCAGTACTTC. As protein: CASSSPRGTYEQYF.

The V gene is TRBV5-1, the J gene TRBJ2-1; 7 bases fit TRBD2. The length of the CDR3 is 16 residues. Germline assignment: CDR1 SGHRS and CDR2 YFSETQ. The J segment lost 0 bases and the V segment lost 6 bases, leaving 9 bases of the junction unmatched. The CDR3 spells CASTPGGSSSYNEQFF. Written as DNA, the CDR3 is TGCGCCAGCACCCCCGGGGGGTCCAGCTCCTACAATGAGCAGTTCTTC.

CDR3 sequence reads: CSAAAGLGTGELFF. CDR3 nucleotide sequence: TGCAGCGCGGCGGCAGGGTTGGGAACCGGGGAGCTGTTTTTT. The V call is TRBV29-1, the J call TRBJ2-2; a possible D gene is TRBD1 (5 bases). With 7 bases removed from V and 5 bases from J, the gap between germline ends came to 17 bases. This CDR3 spans 14 amino acids. Germline V gene sequence: CDR1 SQVTM, CDR2 ANQGSEA.